This section outlines one T cell receptor (beta chain) sequence together with its context. What it recognizes is unknown. This record comes from a study of CD8+CD57+ T cells in acquired aplastic anemia. Study as a whole: Each DNA sample taken from sorted CD4+ and CD8+ cells came to 3 to 4 ug on average. Study-wide results and caveats: In common between the patients and the controls were approximately 30 CD8+ CDR3 sequences.

Genomic DNA constituted the template upon which TCR beta VDJ and CDR3 profiling was performed. Each CDR3 protein is one row after TCRdb ran MiXCR on the reads. The profile shows under 350,000 distinct CDR3 sequences, 45% to 65% of them singletons. Before being chosen for sequencing, patients had shown CD8+CD57+ cell expansion by flow cytometry. Trimming removed 4 bases at V and 0 bases at J, with 14 bases between. The CDR3 length is 16 residues. The V gene's germline CDR1 is KGHDR and CDR2 SFDVKD. Input material: sorted CD4+, CD8+, or CD8+CD57+ T cells (not recorded which) from PBMCs. This chain uses TRBV24-1 with TRBJ2-5; D remains ambiguous. This clonotype originated in a human donor with aplastic anemia. The CDR3 reads CATSDPDGPYQETQYF. CDR3 coding DNA: TGTGCCACCAGTGACCCCGACGGGCCCTACCAAGAGACCCAGTACTTC.